This paragraph covers one T cell receptor beta chain sequence. Its target is not known. These data are taken from a study of T cell responses to AZD1222 COVID-19 vaccine. Profiled with immunoSEQ multiplex PCR; TCRdb holds only in-frame clones, not every one. The table shows 180,000 or so clones, with about 92% occurring only once. Points from the study as a whole: Donors were mostly white British, more females; clonal diversity possibly underestimated.

This CDR3 has 14 amino acids. CDR1 SGDLS and CDR2 YYNGEE come from the germline V gene. V dropped 4 bases and J dropped 0 bases, with 11 bases sitting between them. Source: peripheral blood, taken 28 days after the second AZD1222 dose. The receptor's source is an adult who received the AZD1222 COVID-19 vaccine. The V and J genes are TRBV9 and TRBJ2-7, with D perhaps being TRBD1 or TRBD2 (5 bases each). Written as DNA, the CDR3 is TGTGCCAGCAGCCCTTGGGGGAACTCCTACGAGCAGTACTTC. Its protein is CASSPWGNSYEQYF.